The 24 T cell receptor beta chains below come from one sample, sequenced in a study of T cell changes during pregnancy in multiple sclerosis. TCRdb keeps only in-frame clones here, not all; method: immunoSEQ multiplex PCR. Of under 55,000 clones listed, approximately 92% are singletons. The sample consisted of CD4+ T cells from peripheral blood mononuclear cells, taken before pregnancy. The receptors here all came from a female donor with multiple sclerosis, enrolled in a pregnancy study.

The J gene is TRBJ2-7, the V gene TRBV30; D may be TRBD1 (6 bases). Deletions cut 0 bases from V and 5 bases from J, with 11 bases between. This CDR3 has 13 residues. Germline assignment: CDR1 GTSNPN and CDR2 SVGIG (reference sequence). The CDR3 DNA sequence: TGTGCCTGGAGTGTGTACAGGGAAAACGAGCAGTACTTC. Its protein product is CAWSVYRENEQYF.

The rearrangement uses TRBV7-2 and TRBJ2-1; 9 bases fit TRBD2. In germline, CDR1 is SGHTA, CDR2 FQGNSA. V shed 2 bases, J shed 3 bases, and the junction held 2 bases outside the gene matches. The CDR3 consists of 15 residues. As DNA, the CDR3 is TGTGCCAGCAGCTTACGACTAGCGGACTACAATGAGCAGTTCTTC. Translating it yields CASSLRLADYNEQFF.

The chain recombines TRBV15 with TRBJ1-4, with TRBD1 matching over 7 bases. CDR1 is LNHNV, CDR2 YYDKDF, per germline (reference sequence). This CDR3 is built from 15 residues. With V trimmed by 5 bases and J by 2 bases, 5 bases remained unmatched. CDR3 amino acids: CATSVNRGTNEKLFF. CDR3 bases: TGTGCCACCAGCGTAAACAGGGGCACTAATGAAAAACTGTTTTTT.

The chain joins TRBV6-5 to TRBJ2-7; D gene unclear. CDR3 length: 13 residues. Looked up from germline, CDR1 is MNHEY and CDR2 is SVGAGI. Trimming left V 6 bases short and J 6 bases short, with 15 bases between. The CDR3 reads CASSWAVGREQYF. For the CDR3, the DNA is TGTGCCAGCAGCTGGGCCGTGGGCCGCGAGCAGTACTTC.

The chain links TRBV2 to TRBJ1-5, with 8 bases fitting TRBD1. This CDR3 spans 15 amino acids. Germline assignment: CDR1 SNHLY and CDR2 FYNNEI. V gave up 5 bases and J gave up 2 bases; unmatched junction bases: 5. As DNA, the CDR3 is TGTGCCAGCAGTAAGGACAGGGTGGGCAATCAGCCCCAGCATTTT. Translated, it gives CASSKDRVGNQPQHF.

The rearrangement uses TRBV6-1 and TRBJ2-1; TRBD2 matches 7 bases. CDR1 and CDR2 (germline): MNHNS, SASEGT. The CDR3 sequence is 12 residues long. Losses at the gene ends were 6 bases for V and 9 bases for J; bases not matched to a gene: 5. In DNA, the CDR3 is TGTGCCAGCAGCCTCCGGGGGGTTGAGCAGTTCTTC. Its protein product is CASSLRGVEQFF.

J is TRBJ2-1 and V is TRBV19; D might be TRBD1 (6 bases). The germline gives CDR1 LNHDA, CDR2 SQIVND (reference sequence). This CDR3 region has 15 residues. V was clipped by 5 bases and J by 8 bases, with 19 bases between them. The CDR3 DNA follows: TGTGCCAGTAGTCCGGGACGTAGGGGGTGGGATGAGCAGTTCTTC. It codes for CASSPGRRGWDEQFF. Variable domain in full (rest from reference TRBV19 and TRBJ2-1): DGGITQSPKYLFRKEGQNVTLSCEQNLNHDAMYWYRQDPGQGLRLIYYSQIVNDFQKGDIAEGYSVSREKKESFPLTVTSAQKNPTAFYLCASSPGRRGWDEQFFGPGTRLTVL.

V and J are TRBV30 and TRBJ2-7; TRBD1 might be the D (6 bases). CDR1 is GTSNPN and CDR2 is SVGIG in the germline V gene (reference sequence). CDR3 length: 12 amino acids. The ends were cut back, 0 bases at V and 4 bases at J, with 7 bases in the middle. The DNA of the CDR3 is TGTGCCTGGAGTGTAGACAGGTACGAGCAGTACTTC. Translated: CAWSVDRYEQYF. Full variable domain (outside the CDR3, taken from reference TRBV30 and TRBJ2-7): SQTIHQWPATLVQPVGSPLSLECTVEGTSNPNLYWYRQAAGRGLQLLFYSVGIGQISSEVPQNLSASRPQDRQFILSSKKLLLSDSGFYLCAWSVDRYEQYFGPGTRLTVT.

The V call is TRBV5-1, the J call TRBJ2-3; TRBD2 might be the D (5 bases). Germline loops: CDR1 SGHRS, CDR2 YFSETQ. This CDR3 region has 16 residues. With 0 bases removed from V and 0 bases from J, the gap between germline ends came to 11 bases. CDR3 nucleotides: TGCGCCAGCAGCTTGGGTTCGCGGGTCAGCACAGATACGCAGTATTTT. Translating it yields CASSLGSRVSTDTQYF.

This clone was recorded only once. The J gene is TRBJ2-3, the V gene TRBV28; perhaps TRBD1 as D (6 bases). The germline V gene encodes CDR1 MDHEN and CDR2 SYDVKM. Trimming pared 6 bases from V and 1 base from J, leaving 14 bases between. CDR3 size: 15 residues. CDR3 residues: CASRYRVSGTDTQYF. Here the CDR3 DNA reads TGTGCCAGCAGATACAGGGTTTCAGGCACAGATACGCAGTATTTT.

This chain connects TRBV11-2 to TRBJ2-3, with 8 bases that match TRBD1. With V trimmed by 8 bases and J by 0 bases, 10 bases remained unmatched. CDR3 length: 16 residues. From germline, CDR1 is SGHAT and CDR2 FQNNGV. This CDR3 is CASSLSRDRSTDTQYF. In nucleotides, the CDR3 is TGTGCCAGCTCACTTTCCCGGGACAGGAGCACAGATACGCAGTATTTT.

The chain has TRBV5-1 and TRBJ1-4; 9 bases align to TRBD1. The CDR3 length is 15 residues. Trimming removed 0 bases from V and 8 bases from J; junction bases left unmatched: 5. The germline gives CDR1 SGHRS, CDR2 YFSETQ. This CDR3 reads CASSLGQGVTEKLFF. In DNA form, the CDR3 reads TGCGCCAGCAGCTTGGGACAGGGGGTAACCGAAAAACTGTTTTTT.

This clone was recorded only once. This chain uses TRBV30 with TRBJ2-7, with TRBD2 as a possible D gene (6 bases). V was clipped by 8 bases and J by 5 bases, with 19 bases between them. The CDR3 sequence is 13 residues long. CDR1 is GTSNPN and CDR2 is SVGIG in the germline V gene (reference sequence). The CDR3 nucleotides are TGTGCCGGGAACGGGGGTTTAGCGGACGAGCAGTACTTC. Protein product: CAGNGGLADEQYF.

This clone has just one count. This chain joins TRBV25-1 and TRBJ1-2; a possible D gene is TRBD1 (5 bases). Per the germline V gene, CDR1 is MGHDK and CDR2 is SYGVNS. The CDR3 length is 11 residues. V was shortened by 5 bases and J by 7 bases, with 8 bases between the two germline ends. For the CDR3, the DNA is TGTGCCAGCAGTTCAGGGCTTGGCTACACCTTC. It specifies CASSSGLGYTF.

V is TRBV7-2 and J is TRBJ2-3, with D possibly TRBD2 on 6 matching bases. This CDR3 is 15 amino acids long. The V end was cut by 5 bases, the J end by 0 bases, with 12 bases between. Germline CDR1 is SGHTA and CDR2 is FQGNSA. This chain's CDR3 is CASSTGLLSTDTQYF. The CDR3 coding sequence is TGTGCCAGCAGCACGGGACTTCTTAGCACAGATACGCAGTATTTT.

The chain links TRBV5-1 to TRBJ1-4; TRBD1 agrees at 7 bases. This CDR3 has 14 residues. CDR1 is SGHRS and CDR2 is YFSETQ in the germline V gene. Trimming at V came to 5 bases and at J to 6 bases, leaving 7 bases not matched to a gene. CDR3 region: CASRSGTVDEKLFF. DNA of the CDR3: TGCGCCAGCAGATCCGGGACAGTCGATGAAAAACTGTTTTTT.

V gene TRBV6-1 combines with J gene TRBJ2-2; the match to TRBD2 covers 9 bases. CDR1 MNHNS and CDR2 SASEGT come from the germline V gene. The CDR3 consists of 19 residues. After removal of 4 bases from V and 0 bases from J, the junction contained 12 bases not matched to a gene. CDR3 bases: TGTGCCAGCAGTGCGCGAACTAGCGGGCAATTCGCGAACACCGGGGAGCTGTTTTTT. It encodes CASSARTSGQFANTGELFF.

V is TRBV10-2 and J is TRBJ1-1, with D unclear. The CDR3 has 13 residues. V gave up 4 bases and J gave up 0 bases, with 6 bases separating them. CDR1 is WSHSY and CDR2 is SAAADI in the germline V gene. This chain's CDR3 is CASSASVNTEAFF. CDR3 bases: TGCGCCAGCAGTGCATCAGTGAACACTGAAGCTTTCTTT.

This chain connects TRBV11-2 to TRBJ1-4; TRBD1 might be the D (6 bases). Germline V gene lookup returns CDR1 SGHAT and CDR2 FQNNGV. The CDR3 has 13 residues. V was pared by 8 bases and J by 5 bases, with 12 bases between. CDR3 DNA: TGTGCCAGCCCTTCGGGACAAAATGAAAAACTGTTTTTT. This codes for CASPSGQNEKLFF.

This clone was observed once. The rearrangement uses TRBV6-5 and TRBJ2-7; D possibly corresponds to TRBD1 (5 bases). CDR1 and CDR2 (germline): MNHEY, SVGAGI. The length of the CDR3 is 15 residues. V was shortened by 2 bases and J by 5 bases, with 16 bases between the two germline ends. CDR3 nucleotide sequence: TGTGCCAGCAGTTACGGGGCAGGCTTTCGGGACGAGCAGTACTTC. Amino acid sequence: CASSYGAGFRDEQYF.

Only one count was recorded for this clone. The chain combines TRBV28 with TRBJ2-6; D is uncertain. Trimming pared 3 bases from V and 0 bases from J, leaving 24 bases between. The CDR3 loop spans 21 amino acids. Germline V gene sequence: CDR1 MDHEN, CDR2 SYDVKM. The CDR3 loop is CASSFLLRGGGPSSGANVLTF. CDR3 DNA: TGTGCCAGCAGTTTCTTGCTGCGAGGTGGCGGCCCTTCCTCTGGGGCCAACGTCCTGACTTTC.

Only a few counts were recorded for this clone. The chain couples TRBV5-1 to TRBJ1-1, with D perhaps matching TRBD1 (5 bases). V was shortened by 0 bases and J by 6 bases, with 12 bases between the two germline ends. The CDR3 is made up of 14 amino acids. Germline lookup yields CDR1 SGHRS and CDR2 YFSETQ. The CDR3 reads CASSLEPGDPEAFF. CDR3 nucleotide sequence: TGCGCCAGCAGCTTGGAGCCGGGGGATCCTGAAGCTTTCTTT.

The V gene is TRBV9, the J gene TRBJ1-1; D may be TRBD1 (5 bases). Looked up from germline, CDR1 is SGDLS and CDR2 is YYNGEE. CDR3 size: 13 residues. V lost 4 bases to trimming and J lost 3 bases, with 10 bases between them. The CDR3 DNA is TGTGCCAGCAGCCCTCGGGGGGACACTGAAGCTTTCTTT. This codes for CASSPRGDTEAFF.

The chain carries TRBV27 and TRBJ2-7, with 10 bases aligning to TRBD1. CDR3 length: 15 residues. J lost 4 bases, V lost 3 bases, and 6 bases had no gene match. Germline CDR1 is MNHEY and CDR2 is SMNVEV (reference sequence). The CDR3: CASSFTGTGVYEQYF. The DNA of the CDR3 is TGTGCCAGCAGTTTTACTGGGACAGGGGTTTACGAGCAGTACTTC.